The entry below describes one TCR beta chain. Assay used: immunoSEQ multiplex PCR; TCRdb lists only in-frame clones, some missing. The data hold roughly 48,000 clones, with approximately 91% observed a single time. Trimming at V came to 5 bases and at J to 4 bases, leaving 4 bases not matched to a gene. The length of the CDR3 is 14 residues. Germline loops: CDR1 MNHEY, CDR2 SVGAGI. These data originate in a study of T cell responses to AZD1222 COVID-19 vaccine. This receptor was taken from an adult who received the AZD1222 COVID-19 vaccine. This sequence joins TRBV6-5 and TRBJ1-3, with 8 bases fitting TRBD1. This specimen was peripheral blood, taken 28 days after the second AZD1222 dose. CDR3 in amino acids: CASSRQGRGNTIYF. CDR3 in DNA: TGTGCCAGCAGTCGACAGGGGCGAGGAAACACCATATATTTT.